The clone carrying this T cell receptor beta chain has at least ten counts. Antigen specificity is unknown. This sample was included in a study of read filtering for tumor transcriptome and immune sequencing. The study's findings and limits: Sorted CD138-negative bone marrow cells were not purified T cells. IR-seq captured clonotypes deeper and more reliably than RNA-seq.

This library used roughly 430 ng RNA and molecular barcoded adaptors spanning alpha/delta and beta/gamma chains. TCRdb reprocessed the reads with MiXCR, giving one entry per CDR3 protein. The repertoire holds 93,000 or so distinct CDR3 sequences, with about 22% as singletons. Germline lookup yields CDR1 KGHDR and CDR2 SFDVKD. Trimming shortened V by 4 bases and J by 4 bases, and 7 bases separated the two germline ends. The CDR3 consists of 13 residues. Sampling of bone marrow took place during active disease in every patient. The rearrangement links TRBV24-1 to TRBJ2-4; D is unclear. This TCR came from a donor aged 40 or older with multiple myeloma. Input material: a population of CD138-negative cells sorted from bone marrow. The CDR3 DNA is TGTGCCACCAGTGACCGACATAAAAACATTCAGTACTTC. Translated: CATSDRHKNIQYF.